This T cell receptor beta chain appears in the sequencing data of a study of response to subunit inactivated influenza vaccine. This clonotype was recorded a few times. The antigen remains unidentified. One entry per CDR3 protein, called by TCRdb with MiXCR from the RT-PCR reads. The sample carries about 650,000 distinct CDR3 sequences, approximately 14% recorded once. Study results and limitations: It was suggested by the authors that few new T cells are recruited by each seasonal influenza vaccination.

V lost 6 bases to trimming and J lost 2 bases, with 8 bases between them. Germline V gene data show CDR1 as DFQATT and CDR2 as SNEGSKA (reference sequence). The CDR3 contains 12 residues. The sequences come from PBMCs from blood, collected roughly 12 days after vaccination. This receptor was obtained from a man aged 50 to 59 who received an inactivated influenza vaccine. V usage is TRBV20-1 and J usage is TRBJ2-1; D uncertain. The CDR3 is CSAAATYNEQFF. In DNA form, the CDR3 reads TGCAGTGCGGCAGCTACCTACAATGAGCAGTTCTTC.